The 31 T cell receptor beta chains below all came from one sample that was sequenced in a study of CD8+CD57+ T cells in acquired aplastic anemia. Before being chosen for sequencing, patients had shown CD8+CD57+ cell expansion by flow cytometry. Both TCR beta VDJ combination and CDR3 sequence profiling were carried out. Genomic DNA was the template for this profiling. TCRdb used MiXCR to reprocess the reads, holding one entry per CDR3 protein. The data show approximately 200,000 distinct CDR3 sequences, roughly 45% seen once. The sequenced material came from sorted CD4+, CD8+, or CD8+CD57+ T cells (not recorded which) from PBMCs. The origin of the receptors is a human donor with aplastic anemia.

This clonotype was seen more than once but under ten times. Being one base from a much bigger clone, this may be a read error. The chain employs TRBV5-1 and TRBJ2-7; D is possibly TRBD1 (6 bases). Germline CDR1 and CDR2: SGHRS and YFSETQ. The CDR3 runs 16 residues. CDR3 region: CASSLAMDSPLYERYF. The DNA of the CDR3 is TGCGCCAGCAGCTTGGCCATGGACAGCCCCCTCTACGAGCGGTACTTC.

A note on this clonotype: One end of the junction varies from germline; a read error may be responsible. This rearrangement joins TRBV15 to TRBJ1-1; TRBD1 matches 8 bases. CDR3 length equals 15 residues. The germline gives CDR1 LNHNV, CDR2 YYDKDF (reference sequence). The chain's CDR3 is CATSLRQGTNTEAFF. The CDR3, as DNA: TGTGCCACCAGCTTGAGACAGGGGACGAACACTGAAGCTTTCTTC.

The chain joins TRBV7-9 to TRBJ2-6; no clear D. The CDR3 consists of 18 residues. V gave up 2 bases and J gave up 0 bases, with 14 bases separating them. The V gene's germline CDR1 is SEHNR and CDR2 FQNEAQ (reference sequence). The CDR3 sequence: CASSLLESRPSGANVLTF. The CDR3 DNA reads TGTGCCAGCAGCTTACTCGAAAGCCGACCCTCTGGGGCCAACGTCCTGACTTTC.

The V and J genes are TRBV6-4 and TRBJ1-5; the D gene is possibly TRBD1 (6 bases). The CDR3 length is 15 residues. Trimming stripped 3 bases from V and 2 bases from J, with 11 bases between. Germline CDR1 is MRHNA and CDR2 is SNTAGT. The CDR3 coding sequence is TGTGCCAGCAGTGAGGTTGCAGGGGGCAATCAGCCCCAGCATTTT. This translates into CASSEVAGGNQPQHF.

The V gene is TRBV7-2, the J gene TRBJ2-7; weak D call: TRBD1 (6 bases). The CDR3 is 12 amino acids. CDR1 is SGHTA and CDR2 is FQGNSA in the germline V gene. V lost 5 bases to trimming and J lost 4 bases, with 9 bases between them. In DNA form, the CDR3 reads TGTGCCAGCAGCGTACAGGGTTACGAGCAGTACTTC. Translating it yields CASSVQGYEQYF.

The gene calls are TRBV10-3 and TRBJ2-7; D may correspond to TRBD1 or TRBD2 (5 bases each). Trimming cost V 4 bases and J 0 bases, with 13 bases left between them. Germline loops: CDR1 ENHRY, CDR2 SYGVKD. The CDR3 has 15 residues. CDR3 DNA: TGTGCCATCAGTGTGCAGACAGCGGACTCCTACGAGCAGTACTTC. As protein: CAISVQTADSYEQYF.

This clonotype was recorded many times. The genes are TRBV11-3 and TRBJ2-7, with TRBD1 identical over 8 bases. Germline V CDR1 and CDR2: SGHNT, YENEEA. This CDR3 spans 13 amino acids. Unmatched junction bases numbered 4, after V lost 5 bases and J lost 4 bases. CDR3 in DNA: TGTGCCAGCAGCGAGGACAGGGAATACGAGCAGTACTTC. This encodes CASSEDREYEQYF.

This clonotype was counted ten times or more. Mismatch with germline at one junction end may stem from a read error. The rearrangement joins TRBV2 to TRBJ1-2, with D tentatively TRBD1 (5 bases). The CDR3 covers 13 residues. Germline CDR1 reads SNHLY; CDR2 reads FYNNEI. Here the CDR3 reads CASTYLRGNKEAF. CDR3 DNA: TGTGCCAGCACCTACCTCCGGGGCAACAAGGAGGCCTTC.

The rearrangement uses TRBV20-1 and TRBJ1-4; possible D gene TRBD1, 6 bases. This CDR3 contains 15 residues. From germline, CDR1 is DFQATT and CDR2 SNEGSKA (reference sequence). Trimming took off 0 bases at V and 10 bases at J, with 18 bases between the two ends. CDR3: CSARDNTGRVGKLFF. CDR3 nucleotides: TGCAGTGCTAGAGATAACACAGGGAGAGTGGGAAAACTGTTTTTT.

The CDR3 is CAISDSVAGGITRGGYGYTF. The CDR3 bases are TGTGCCATCAGTGACTCGGTAGCGGGGGGCATCACACGGGGGGGGTATGGCTACACCTTC. The chain recombines TRBV10-3 with TRBJ1-2; the D gene is possibly TRBD1 (6 bases). Trimming shortened V by 3 bases and J by 5 bases, and 31 bases separated the two germline ends. Germline values: CDR1 ENHRY, CDR2 SYGVKD. The CDR3 spans 20 residues.

A single count supports this clonotype. A much larger clonotype is one base distant, so this may be a read error. The chain employs TRBV5-1 and TRBJ2-1; TRBD2 matches at 7 bases. The CDR3 length is 15 residues. Germline assignment: CDR1 SGHRS and CDR2 YFSETQ. DNA for the CDR3: TGCGCCAGCAGCCCTCGGGGGGACCTCTACAATGAGCAGTCCTTC. Residues: CASSPRGDLYNEQSF.

The sample holds many counts of this clonotype. V gene TRBV4-1 combines with J gene TRBJ2-2; D gene ambiguous. Trimming shortened V by 7 bases and J by 1 base, and 16 bases separated the two germline ends. The CDR3 runs 16 residues. Germline CDR1 reads MGHRA; CDR2 reads YSYEKL. CDR3 sequence: CASNPTLFRNTGELFF. As DNA, the CDR3 is TGCGCCAGCAACCCGACCCTCTTCCGGAACACCGGGGAGCTGTTTTTT.

This clonotype was seen only a few times. This sequence joins TRBV7-2 and TRBJ1-1; a weak D match, TRBD1 (5 bases). Germline CDR1 reads SGHTA; CDR2 reads FQGNSA. This CDR3 region has 13 residues. Deletions cut 2 bases from V and 5 bases from J, with 9 bases between. The CDR3 sequence: CASSLTAGTEAFF. The CDR3 DNA is TGTGCCAGCAGCTTAACCGCAGGGACTGAAGCTTTCTTT.

There are many counts of this clonotype. This chain joins TRBV19 and TRBJ2-7; D may be TRBD2 (6 bases). Germline CDR1 reads LNHDA; CDR2 reads SQIVND (reference sequence). The V end was cut by 4 bases, the J end by 6 bases, with 16 bases between. The CDR3 contains 14 residues. CDR3 loop: CASSTFAPGGEQYF. CDR3 bases: TGTGCCAGTAGTACCTTCGCTCCCGGGGGCGAGCAGTACTTC.

The table lists this clonotype with a few counts. The V and J genes are TRBV25-1 and TRBJ2-3; D is possibly TRBD1 or TRBD2 (5 bases each). Germline CDR1 MGHDK, CDR2 SYGVNS. This CDR3 is 15 amino acids long. Trimming removed 6 bases from V and 3 bases from J, with 16 bases in between. CDR3 loop: CASSPGPTGTDTQYF. The CDR3 bases are TGTGCCAGCAGCCCGGGACCCACCGGGACAGATACGCAGTATTTT.

This clonotype was seen ten or more times. This sequence joins TRBV3-1 and TRBJ1-1; D remains ambiguous. The V end was cut by 5 bases, the J end by 8 bases, with 12 bases between. The CDR3 extends over 12 amino acids. CDR1 is LGHDT and CDR2 is YNNKEL in the germline V gene (reference sequence). The CDR3 nucleotides read TGTGCCAGCAGCTACAACACGGGGGAAGCTTTCTTT. It is translated as CASSYNTGEAFF.

This clonotype was seen repeatedly, ten times or more. The rearrangement joins TRBV5-8 to TRBJ1-2, with D perhaps matching TRBD1 (6 bases). CDR1 SGHTS and CDR2 YDEGEE come from the germline V gene. CDR3 length: 15 residues. The V end lost 1 base, the J end lost 7 bases, and 17 bases lay between the germline ends. The CDR3 bases are TGTGCCAGCAGCTTGAACCGGGACAACCTAGGTGGCTACACCTTC. Amino acids: CASSLNRDNLGGYTF.

The chain couples TRBV10-3 to TRBJ2-1; D is unresolved. V was cut by 3 bases and J by 0 bases, with 3 bases left in between. The CDR3 totals 13 residues. Per the germline V gene, CDR1 is ENHRY and CDR2 is SYGVKD. CDR3 amino acids: CAISDNSYNEQFF. The DNA of the CDR3 is TGTGCCATCAGTGACAACTCCTACAATGAGCAGTTCTTC.

In DNA form, the CDR3 reads TGTGCCAGTAGCCTGAGGGGCGGGAGAAGTGTAGATACGCAGTATTTT. Residues: CASSLRGGRSVDTQYF. The J gene is TRBJ2-3, the V gene TRBV19, with TRBD2 matching over 7 bases. The CDR3 consists of 16 residues. From germline, CDR1 is LNHDA and CDR2 SQIVND (reference sequence). The V gene end was trimmed by 6 bases and the J gene end by 5 bases; junction bases not matched to a gene: 14.

Remarks on this clonotype: One end of the junction fails to match germline, which may point to a read error. The chain carries TRBV5-1 and TRBJ1-1; 10 bases map to TRBD1. CDR3 size: 16 residues. Germline V CDR1 and CDR2: SGHRS, YFSETQ. The CDR3 is CASSPYSGTGDTEALF. Written as DNA, the CDR3 is TGCGCCAGCAGCCCTTACTCCGGGACAGGGGACACTGAAGCTCTCTTT.

The genes are TRBV20-1 and TRBJ2-7; D ambiguous. Trimming removed 7 bases at V and 7 bases at J, with 23 bases between. Germline V lookup: CDR1 DFQATT, CDR2 SNEGSKA (reference sequence). This CDR3 is built from 14 residues. The CDR3 bases are TGCAGTGTTCCGACGGTCAGCTCCCACAATGAGCAGTACTTC. This sequence encodes CSVPTVSSHNEQYF.

The V call is TRBV10-3, the J call TRBJ2-7; D might be TRBD1 or TRBD2, each matching 5 bases. The CDR3 sequence is 14 residues long. CDR1 is ENHRY, CDR2 SYGVKD, per germline. Trimming removed 0 bases at V and 6 bases at J, with 12 bases between. The CDR3 DNA sequence: TGTGCCATCAGTGAGTCCCAGGGAGCGCGCGAGCAGTACTTC. Amino acid sequence: CAISESQGAREQYF.

J is TRBJ2-1 and V is TRBV19, with D possibly being TRBD2 (6 bases). V gave up 7 bases and J gave up 0 bases, with 13 bases separating them. Germline V gene lookup returns CDR1 LNHDA and CDR2 SQIVND (reference sequence). This CDR3 comprises 15 residues. The CDR3: CASTSGAASYNEQFF. Written as DNA, the CDR3 is TGTGCCAGTACCTCGGGAGCGGCCTCCTACAATGAGCAGTTCTTC.

This clonotype was seen repeatedly, ten times or more. The V gene is TRBV3-1, the J gene TRBJ2-5; D call uncertain. Germline CDR1 reads LGHDT; CDR2 reads YNNKEL (reference sequence). V shed 1 base and J shed 5 bases, with 5 bases lying between them. CDR3 length: 12 residues. The CDR3 sequence is CASSQGTETQYF. The DNA for the CDR3 is TGTGCCAGCAGCCAAGGAACTGAGACCCAGTACTTC.

This clonotype was found once. This chain connects TRBV7-6 to TRBJ2-7; 9 bases agree with TRBD1. V gave up 5 bases and J gave up 4 bases; unmatched junction bases: 6. Germline loops: CDR1 SGHVS, CDR2 FNYEAQ. The CDR3 consists of 14 residues. In DNA, the CDR3 is TGTGCCAGCAGCGTACAGGGGGCGCGATACGAGCAGTACTTC. The encoded protein is CASSVQGARYEQYF. The whole variable domain, filled in from reference TRBV7-6 and TRBJ2-7, reads GAGVSQSPRYKVTKRGQDVALRCDPISGHVSLYWYRQALGQGPEFLTYFNYEAQQDKSGLPNDRFSAERPEGSISTLTIQRTEQRDSAMYRCASSVQGARYEQYFGPGTRLTVT.

This clonotype was observed many times. The V and J genes are TRBV15 and TRBJ2-1; possible D gene TRBD1, 6 bases. Trimming stripped 4 bases from V and 5 bases from J, with 15 bases between. The germline V gene has CDR1 LNHNV and CDR2 YYDKDF (reference sequence). The CDR3 length is 15 residues. The CDR3 DNA reads as TGTGCCACCAGCACCAGAGGGGGATGGGACAATGAGCAGTTCTTC. It encodes CATSTRGGWDNEQFF.

The V and J genes are TRBV6-1 and TRBJ1-6; 11 nucleotides match TRBD1. Germline trimming cut 8 bases from V and 9 bases from J; bases unmatched to any gene: 12. The CDR3 loop spans 16 amino acids. Germline V gives CDR1 MNHNS, CDR2 SASEGT. This CDR3 is CASLGTGGASSSPLHF. The CDR3 nucleotides read TGTGCCAGCCTAGGGACAGGGGGGGCCAGTAGTTCACCCCTCCACTTT.

The table lists this clonotype with a count of one. The CDR3 bases are TGTGCCAGCAGTTACTCACCGAGGAGGGGGCTATACTATGGCTACACCTTC. Its protein is CASSYSPRRGLYYGYTF. This chain links TRBV6-5 with TRBJ1-2; 7 bases map to TRBD1. The germline gives CDR1 MNHEY, CDR2 SVGAGI. This CDR3 is 17 amino acids long. V lost 0 bases, J lost 3 bases, and 10 bases stayed unmatched.

The chain carries TRBV29-1 and TRBJ1-3; D unclear. Germline values: CDR1 SQVTM, CDR2 ANQGSEA. There are 14 residues in the CDR3. Trimming removed 6 bases at V and 0 bases at J, with 12 bases between. CDR3 residues: CSVLTTYSGNTIYF. Written as DNA, the CDR3 is TGCAGCGTCCTGACGACGTACTCTGGAAACACCATATATTTT.

In the case of this clonotype: Just one base apart from a much larger clone, this may be a read error. The V call is TRBV12-3 or TRBV12-4, the J call TRBJ1-3; a possible D gene is TRBD1 (5 bases). V shed 5 bases and J shed 0 bases, with 8 bases lying between them. This CDR3 has 14 amino acids. The CDR3 sequence: CASSHRLSGNTIYF. The CDR3 DNA sequence: TGTGCCAGCAGTCACAGGCTCTCTGGAAACACCATATATTTT.

This clonotype was recorded at least ten times. The V and J genes are TRBV10-3 and TRBJ1-1; 9 nucleotides match TRBD1. The CDR3 covers 13 residues. Germline V gives CDR1 ENHRY, CDR2 SYGVKD. V was pared by 6 bases and J by 5 bases, with 4 bases of the junction left unmatched. The CDR3 DNA reads TGTGCCATCAGCGGGACAGGGACGACTGAAGCTTTCTTT. Its protein is CAISGTGTTEAFF.